This passage covers 28 T cell receptor beta chains from one sample sequenced in a study of shared clonotypes between healthy human individuals. TCRdb's table, derived via immunoSEQ multiplex PCR, lists solely in-frame clones and lacks some. The table records a few million clones, 93% of them present only once. Naive-designated CD8 cells lacked CD45RO, were positively enriched for CCR7, and omitted terminally differentiated effector memory CD45RA+ cells. The material sequenced was naive CD8+ T cells from PBMCs. The receptor source for this set is a man in his late teens or twenties in good health. Some clones in this sample may be carry-over from other donors' samples.

The rearrangement links TRBV29-1 to TRBJ2-1; TRBD2 might be the D (7 bases). CDR1 is SQVTM, CDR2 ANQGSEA, per germline. This CDR3 is 16 amino acids long. Trimming removed 7 bases from V and 6 bases from J, with 25 bases in between. The CDR3 region is CSAKGGGRGFSNEQFF. The CDR3 nucleotides read TGCAGCGCTAAGGGGGGCGGGAGAGGTTTTAGCAATGAGCAGTTCTTC.

The chain joins TRBV19 to TRBJ2-7; 9 nucleotides agree with TRBD1. Germline V gene sequence: CDR1 LNHDA, CDR2 SQIVND (reference sequence). V was pared by 5 bases and J by 3 bases, with 11 bases of the junction left unmatched. The CDR3 runs 16 residues. The CDR3 sequence is CASSDRGWSSFYEQYF. CDR3 DNA: TGTGCCAGTAGTGACAGGGGGTGGTCCTCTTTCTACGAGCAGTACTTC.

The J gene is TRBJ2-5, the V gene TRBV4-2; D is possibly TRBD1 or TRBD2 (5 bases each). This CDR3 spans 15 amino acids. The V and J ends lost 1 base and 5 bases respectively, with 14 bases between them. CDR1 LGHNA and CDR2 YNFKEQ come from the germline V gene. Here the CDR3 DNA reads TGTGCCAGCAGCCAAGTATGGGGCAGAGGGGAGACCCAGTACTTC. Translated: CASSQVWGRGETQYF.

This CDR3 reads CASSWGGGGTITDTQYF. CDR3 bases: TGTGCCAGCAGCTGGGGTGGCGGCGGAACTATCACAGATACGCAGTATTTT. This chain uses TRBV9 with TRBJ2-3; the D is unclear. V was shortened by 4 bases and J by 2 bases, with 20 bases between the two germline ends. CDR3 size: 17 residues. Per the germline V gene, CDR1 is SGDLS and CDR2 is YYNGEE.

CDR3 in DNA: TGTGCCAGCAGCTTGTCTTATCAGAGCAACTATGGCTACACCTTC. Translating gives CASSLSYQSNYGYTF. The chain carries TRBV5-6 and TRBJ1-2; D remains ambiguous. The CDR3 runs to 15 residues. From germline, CDR1 is SGHDT and CDR2 YYEEEE. V dropped 1 base and J dropped 2 bases, with 12 bases sitting between them.

The J gene is TRBJ2-1, the V gene TRBV25-1; possibly TRBD2 for D (5 bases). V lost 3 bases and J 5 bases, leaving 8 bases between the germline ends. This CDR3 has 13 residues. Germline assignment: CDR1 MGHDK and CDR2 SYGVNS. In DNA, the CDR3 is TGTGCCAGCAGTGAGACCGGGGACAATGAGCAGTTCTTC. This sequence encodes CASSETGDNEQFF.

DNA of the CDR3: TGTGCCAGCAGCTCACTAATGGGCGGGGCTACGCCAGATACGCAGTATTTT. Residues: CASSSLMGGATPDTQYF. J is TRBJ2-3 and V is TRBV7-9, with D tentatively TRBD2 (6 bases). CDR3 size: 17 residues. Germline CDR1 and CDR2: SEHNR and FQNEAQ (reference sequence). The V end lost 4 bases, the J end lost 4 bases, and 21 bases lay between the germline ends.

This clone was detected a few times. The sample has other DNA sequences that encode this CDR3 too. The chain has TRBV19 and TRBJ1-1; no definite D call. The length of the CDR3 is 13 residues. CDR1 and CDR2 (germline): LNHDA, SQIVND (reference sequence). The V end lost 1 base, the J end lost 3 bases, and 6 bases lay between the germline ends. CDR3 residues: CASSIGTYTEAFF. CDR3 DNA sequence: TGTGCCAGTAGTATAGGCACTTACACTGAAGCTTTCTTT. Looking up the rest from reference TRBV19 and TRBJ1-1 gives the full variable domain: DGGITQSPKYLFRKEGQNVTLSCEQNLNHDAMYWYRQDPGQGLRLIYYSQIVNDFQKGDIAEGYSVSREKKESFPLTVTSAQKNPTAFYLCASSIGTYTEAFFGQGTRLTVV.

The rearrangement links TRBV7-9 to TRBJ1-2; 7 nucleotides agree with TRBD1. Germline V lookup: CDR1 SEHNR, CDR2 FQNEAQ (reference sequence). This CDR3 is built from 14 residues. The V and J ends lost 4 bases and 4 bases, in that order; junction bases with no gene match: 6. The CDR3 here is CASSSTGTGYGYTF. CDR3 in DNA: TGTGCCAGCAGCTCGACAGGGACGGGCTATGGCTACACCTTC.

The gene calls are TRBV15 and TRBJ2-1, with 9 bases lining up with TRBD2. Trimming at V came to 5 bases and at J to 4 bases, leaving 6 bases not matched to a gene. This CDR3 is built from 15 residues. The germline CDR1 and CDR2 sequences are LNHNV and YYDKDF (reference sequence). The CDR3 nucleotides are TGTGCCACCAGCGGCTCTAGCGGGGCGTACAATGAGCAGTTCTTC. Translating it yields CATSGSSGAYNEQFF.

The V call is TRBV27, the J call TRBJ2-4, with 7 bases identical to TRBD1. V gave up 5 bases and J gave up 8 bases; unmatched junction bases: 12. Germline CDR1 is MNHEY and CDR2 is SMNVEV (reference sequence). The CDR3 extends over 15 amino acids. DNA of the CDR3: TGTGCCAGCAGTGGACCCCAACAGGGGATGGACATTCAGTACTTC. Its translation: CASSGPQQGMDIQYF.

The chain couples TRBV5-4 to TRBJ1-2, with 7 bases fitting TRBD1. CDR1 and CDR2 (germline): SGHNT, YYREEE (reference sequence). This CDR3 is built from 14 residues. Trimming removed 3 bases from V and 5 bases from J; junction bases left unmatched: 7. This chain's CDR3 is CASSSTGFEYGYTF. CDR3 bases: TGTGCCAGCAGCTCGACAGGGTTTGAGTATGGCTACACCTTC.

The V call is TRBV10-3, the J call TRBJ1-1, with 10 bases identical to TRBD1. The CDR3 consists of 17 residues. J gave up 1 base and V 6 bases, and 11 bases lay outside the gene matches. In germline, CDR1 is ENHRY, CDR2 SYGVKD. In DNA, the CDR3 is TGTGCCATCAGCGACAGGGGGCGGGGATTTGAGAACACTGAAGCTTTCTTT. Amino acid sequence: CAISDRGRGFENTEAFF.

V usage is TRBV6-1 and J usage is TRBJ2-5; TRBD2 aligns across 9 bases. Germline values: CDR1 MNHNS, CDR2 SASEGT. The CDR3 covers 14 residues. J gave up 5 bases and V 6 bases, and 7 bases lay outside the gene matches. In DNA, the CDR3 is TGTGCCAGCAGGGTTAGCGGGAGTGGCGAGACCCAGTACTTC. This sequence encodes CASRVSGSGETQYF.

The chain joins TRBV2 to TRBJ2-3; D call uncertain. The length of the CDR3 is 14 residues. Germline CDR1 is SNHLY and CDR2 is FYNNEI. With 8 bases removed from V and 3 bases from J, the gap between germline ends came to 15 bases. CDR3 sequence (DNA): TGTGCCAGCGGGGATATAGCTTTGACAGATACGCAGTATTTT. This codes for CASGDIALTDTQYF.

Concerning this clone itself: This CDR3 is also generated by other DNA sequences in the sample. The V gene is TRBV9, the J gene TRBJ2-1; D not resolved. The CDR3 extends over 11 amino acids. Germline V CDR1 and CDR2: SGDLS, YYNGEE. With 3 bases removed from V and 6 bases from J, the gap between germline ends came to 4 bases. The DNA of the CDR3 is TGTGCCAGCAGCGGACGCAATGAGCAGTTCTTC. Its protein is CASSGRNEQFF.

CDR3 amino acids: CASSTHPGYTYGYTF. The CDR3 bases are TGTGCCAGTAGTACCCACCCAGGGTATACCTATGGCTACACCTTC. The chain employs TRBV19 and TRBJ1-2; TRBD1 is a possible D gene (5 bases). With 4 bases removed from V and 4 bases from J, the gap between germline ends came to 16 bases. The CDR3 is 15 residues long. The germline CDR1 and CDR2 sequences are LNHDA and SQIVND (reference sequence).

This rearrangement joins TRBV9 to TRBJ1-3, with 9 bases aligning to TRBD1. Germline CDR1 reads SGDLS; CDR2 reads YYNGEE. The CDR3 length is 16 residues. V gave up 3 bases and J gave up 0 bases; unmatched junction bases: 4. CDR3: CASSGDRGTSGNTIYF. Here the CDR3 DNA reads TGTGCCAGCAGCGGTGACAGGGGGACCTCTGGAAACACCATATATTTT. Filled out from reference TRBV9 and TRBJ1-3, the complete variable domain reads DSGVTQTPKHLITATGQRVTLRCSPRSGDLSVYWYQQSLDQGLQFLIQYYNGEERAKGNILERFSAQQFPDLHSELNLSSLELGDSALYFCASSGDRGTSGNTIYFGEGSWLTVV.

The chain is built from TRBV19 and TRBJ2-3; 7 bases agree with TRBD1. This CDR3 contains 14 residues. CDR1 and CDR2 from the germline V gene are LNHDA and SQIVND (reference sequence). The ends lost 2 bases at V and 4 bases at J; junction bases unmatched: 3. CDR3 nucleotides: TGTGCCAGTAGTATAACAGGGGCTTCAGATACGCAGTATTTT. This codes for CASSITGASDTQYF.

The genes are TRBV5-5 and TRBJ2-7; D remains ambiguous. V was trimmed by 0 bases and J by 3 bases, leaving 10 bases between them. There are 14 residues in the CDR3. Germline V gene data show CDR1 as SGHKS and CDR2 as YYEKEE (reference sequence). The CDR3 DNA reads TGTGCCAGCAGCTTGGTAGGGTTTGGCTACGAGCAGTACTTC. Amino acids: CASSLVGFGYEQYF.

The chain combines TRBV5-4 with TRBJ1-2, with TRBD1 matching over 7 bases. The CDR3 covers 14 residues. CDR1 is SGHNT and CDR2 is YYREEE in the germline V gene (reference sequence). The trim removed 1 base at V and 3 bases at J, leaving 3 bases unmatched. The CDR3 here is CASSLSRGYYGYTF. CDR3 sequence (DNA): TGTGCCAGCAGCTTGTCCAGGGGGTACTATGGCTACACCTTC.

The chain carries TRBV19 and TRBJ2-1; D is ambiguous. The V gene's germline CDR1 is LNHDA and CDR2 SQIVND (reference sequence). V lost 1 base and J 7 bases, leaving 11 bases between the germline ends. This CDR3 is built from 14 residues. CDR3 nucleotide sequence: TGTGCCAGTAGTATAGGCCTCCTTTTAAATGAGCAGTTCTTC. Amino acid sequence: CASSIGLLLNEQFF.

The J gene is TRBJ1-3, the V gene TRBV13, with D unclear. Germline V lookup: CDR1 PRHDT, CDR2 FYEKMQ (reference sequence). CDR3 length: 14 residues. Trimming removed 3 bases at V and 0 bases at J, with 6 bases between. The CDR3 protein is CASSLGNSGNTIYF. The CDR3 nucleotides are TGTGCCAGCAGCTTGGGGAACTCTGGAAACACCATATATTTT.

The V and J genes are TRBV4-1 and TRBJ2-7, with 9 nucleotides matching TRBD2. From germline, CDR1 is MGHRA and CDR2 YSYEKL. The V gene end was trimmed by 0 bases and the J gene end by 4 bases; junction bases not matched to a gene: 10. The CDR3 loop spans 17 amino acids. CDR3 amino acids: CASSQDKTSGGTYEQYF. The DNA for the CDR3 is TGCGCCAGCAGCCAAGATAAGACTAGCGGAGGAACTTACGAGCAGTACTTC.

A single count supports this clone. The chain links TRBV7-9 to TRBJ1-4, with TRBD1 identical over 7 bases. The junction had 17 bases not matched to a gene; V was cut back by 2 bases and J by 8 bases. CDR3 length: 18 residues. Per the germline V gene, CDR1 is SEHNR and CDR2 is FQNEAQ (reference sequence). CDR3 residues: CASSLPTFTGTDGEKLFF. CDR3 in DNA: TGTGCCAGCAGCTTACCGACCTTCACCGGGACAGACGGGGAAAAACTGTTTTTT.

Here the CDR3 DNA reads TGTGCCAGCAGTTACTCGACTTTTCCGGCCTACGAGCAGTACTTC. Its protein is CASSYSTFPAYEQYF. This rearrangement joins TRBV6-5 to TRBJ2-7; no definite D call. The CDR3 sequence is 15 residues long. Trimming removed 0 bases at V and 2 bases at J, with 11 bases between. Germline V gives CDR1 MNHEY, CDR2 SVGAGI.

In its sample, this clone was seen once. The genes are TRBV4-3 and TRBJ2-5; the match to TRBD1 covers 8 bases. CDR1 and CDR2 (germline): LGHNA, YSLEER. The junction had 5 bases not matched to a gene; V was cut back by 3 bases and J by 2 bases. This CDR3 has 15 residues. CDR3 sequence: CASSQAGTGQETQYF. The CDR3 region has the DNA TGCGCCAGCAGCCAGGCCGGGACAGGTCAAGAGACCCAGTACTTC.

The chain links TRBV7-8 to TRBJ2-3; 13 positions agree with TRBD2. In germline, CDR1 is SGHVS, CDR2 FQNEAQ. Trimming removed 1 base from V and 7 bases from J; junction bases left unmatched: 5. CDR3 length: 16 residues. CDR3: CASSLVGTSGTNTQYF. DNA of the CDR3: TGTGCCAGCAGCTTAGTGGGGACTAGCGGGACAAATACGCAGTATTTT. Using reference TRBV7-8 and TRBJ2-3 for the parts outside the CDR3, the full variable domain is GAGVSQSPRYKVAKRGQDVALRCDPISGHVSLFWYQQALGQGPEFLTYFQNEAQLDKSGLPSDRFFAERPEGSVSTLKIQRTQQEDSAVYLCASSLVGTSGTNTQYFGPGTRLTVL.